A single sample gave rise to the 9 T cell receptor beta chains below, sequenced in a study of OX40 agonist ivuxolimab in advanced cancers. TCRdb keeps only in-frame clones here, not all; method: immunoSEQ multiplex PCR. This sample has approximately 17,000 clones, with about nine tenths found just once. The source was CD4+ or CD8+ T cells sorted from blood, collected in a trial of the OX40 agonist ivuxolimab. The source is an adult with an advanced solid tumor such as melanoma, head and neck, liver or kidney cancer.

The chain combines TRBV7-9 with TRBJ2-3, with 9 bases fitting TRBD2. CDR1 and CDR2 from the germline V gene are SEHNR and FQNEAQ (reference sequence). The V and J ends lost 6 bases and 3 bases, in that order; junction bases with no gene match: 7. The CDR3 totals 15 residues. CDR3 amino acids: CASSLDLAGTDTQYF. CDR3 nucleotide sequence: TGTGCCAGCAGTCTCGATCTAGCGGGAACAGATACGCAGTATTTT.

The rearrangement joins TRBV28 to TRBJ1-5, with no clear D. The V end was cut by 4 bases, the J end by 2 bases, with 18 bases between. The CDR3 extends over 17 amino acids. Germline CDR1 MDHEN, CDR2 SYDVKM. CDR3 region: CASSSMGSGEGNQPQHF. The CDR3 DNA is TGTGCCAGCAGTTCCATGGGGTCGGGCGAGGGCAATCAGCCCCAGCATTTT. Together with reference TRBV28 and TRBJ1-5, the CDR3 gives the full variable domain: DVKVTQSSRYLVKRTGEKVFLECVQDMDHENMFWYRQDPGLGLRLIYFSYDVKMKEKGDIPEGYSVSREKKERFSLILESASTNQTSMYLCASSSMGSGEGNQPQHFGDGTRLSIL.

J is TRBJ2-3 and V is TRBV9, with TRBD2 matching 13 bases. This CDR3 is 14 amino acids long. V dropped 4 bases and J dropped 14; count of bases not matched to a gene: 10. Germline-derived CDR1 and CDR2 are SGDLS and YYNGEE. In DNA form, the CDR3 reads TGTGCCAGCAGCCAAACAGGACTAGCGGGAGCGGCGTATTTT. It encodes CASSQTGLAGAAYF.

By frequency in the sample, this clone is large. The J gene is TRBJ1-5, the V gene TRBV2; D is perhaps TRBD1 (6 bases). The V end lost 6 bases, the J end lost 0 bases, and 9 bases lay between the germline ends. Per the germline V gene, CDR1 is SNHLY and CDR2 is FYNNEI. The CDR3 consists of 14 residues. The CDR3 nucleotides are TGTGCCAGCAGGGACAGATATAGCAATCAGCCCCAGCATTTT. Amino acids: CASRDRYSNQPQHF.

This clone was detected once. The chain employs TRBV4-3 and TRBJ2-7; 8 bases match TRBD1. From germline, CDR1 is LGHNA and CDR2 YSLEER. The CDR3 length is 15 residues. With 1 base clipped from V and 4 bases from J, the junction kept 6 bases outside the gene matches. The CDR3: CASSQGSRQGYEQYF. The CDR3, as DNA: TGCGCCAGCAGCCAAGGAAGTCGACAGGGGTACGAGCAGTACTTC.

The V and J genes are TRBV5-6 and TRBJ2-5, with 11 bases that match TRBD2. The V segment lost 4 bases and the J segment 5 bases; nucleotides outside the gene matches: 7. The CDR3 is 15 amino acids. Germline CDR1 is SGHDT and CDR2 is YYEEEE. CDR3 loop: CASSPLAGGKETQYF. The CDR3 region has the DNA TGTGCCAGCAGCCCCTTAGCGGGAGGGAAGGAGACCCAGTACTTC. Using reference TRBV5-6 and TRBJ2-5 for the parts outside the CDR3, the full variable domain is DAGVTQSPTHLIKTRGQQVTLRCSPKSGHDTVSWYQQALGQGPQFIFQYYEEEERQRGNFPDRFSGHQFPNYSSELNVNALLLGDSALYLCASSPLAGGKETQYFGPGTRLLVL.

The gene calls are TRBV10-3 and TRBJ1-2, with D tentatively TRBD1 (5 bases). This CDR3 contains 16 residues. Trimming took off 4 bases at V and 3 bases at J, with 18 bases between the two ends. CDR1 is ENHRY, CDR2 SYGVKD, per germline. The CDR3 protein is CAISVGRGEGDYGYTF. For the CDR3, the DNA is TGTGCCATCAGTGTCGGGAGGGGCGAAGGGGACTATGGCTACACCTTC.

The CDR3 DNA is TGTGCCAGCAGCGGACCGGGACAGGAGAACACTGAAGCTTTCTTT. Its translation: CASSGPGQENTEAFF. V is TRBV9 and J is TRBJ1-1, with 8 positions matching TRBD1. The CDR3 loop spans 15 amino acids. The ends lost 3 bases at V and 1 base at J; junction bases unmatched: 5. CDR1 is SGDLS and CDR2 is YYNGEE in the germline V gene. The whole variable domain, remainder taken from reference TRBV9 and TRBJ1-1, is DSGVTQTPKHLITATGQRVTLRCSPRSGDLSVYWYQQSLDQGLQFLIQYYNGEERAKGNILERFSAQQFPDLHSELNLSSLELGDSALYFCASSGPGQENTEAFFGQGTRLTVV.

The chain employs TRBV29-1 and TRBJ1-2, with 7 nucleotides matching TRBD1. With 3 bases clipped from V and 9 bases from J, the junction kept 13 bases outside the gene matches. The germline V gene has CDR1 SQVTM and CDR2 ANQGSEA. This CDR3 is 14 amino acids long. The CDR3 region has the DNA TGCAGCGTTGAGGGGGGCGACAGGGACGGAAGCTACACCTTC. It yields the protein CSVEGGDRDGSYTF.